Below, 13 T cell receptor beta chains from the same sample are listed, as sequenced in a study of blood T cell repertoires in COVID-19. Repertoires were generated with immunoSEQ multiplex PCR, while TCRdb's copy carries only in-frame clones and drops some. The sample yields some 210,000 clones, more than 80% seen once. Material for sequencing was PBMCs or T cells enriched from blood (not recorded which). The receptors originated from a man aged 40-50 years who had recovered from COVID-19.

CDR3 sequence: CASSSPSGGSYEQFF. The CDR3 bases are TGTGCCAGCAGTTCCCCTAGCGGGGGGAGTTATGAGCAGTTCTTC. The chain employs TRBV3-1 (or the pseudogene TRBV3-2) and TRBJ2-1, with 11 positions matching TRBD2. The CDR3 totals 15 residues. Per germline, CDR1 LGHDT and CDR2 YNNKEL (reference sequence). The ends lost 6 bases at V and 8 bases at J; junction bases unmatched: 9.

V gene TRBV7-4 combines with J gene TRBJ1-2; the match to TRBD1 covers 9 bases. V trimming: 1 base; J trimming: 8 bases; junction bases outside the gene matches: 17. Germline V gene lookup returns CDR1 SGHVT and CDR2 SQSDAQ. This CDR3 comprises 18 residues. The CDR3 spells CASSLVGLDRGPLGGYTF. CDR3 DNA sequence: TGTGCCAGCAGCTTAGTTGGTCTGGACAGGGGTCCGCTGGGAGGCTACACCTTC. Drawing the rest from reference TRBV7-4 and TRBJ1-2, the complete variable domain is GAGVSQSPRYKVAKRGRDVALRCDSISGHVTLYWYRQTLGQGSEVLTYSQSDAQRDKSGRPSGRFSAERPERSVSTLKIQRTEQGDSAVYLCASSLVGLDRGPLGGYTFGSGTRLTVV.

V is TRBV19 and J is TRBJ1-2; TRBD1 agrees at 7 bases. Germline CDR1 reads LNHDA; CDR2 reads SQIVND (reference sequence). Trimming at V came to 5 bases and at J to 2 bases, leaving 8 bases not matched to a gene. This CDR3 has 15 amino acids. CDR3 residues: CASSERQGQNYGYTF. The CDR3 coding sequence is TGTGCCAGTAGTGAAAGACAGGGACAGAACTATGGCTACACCTTC.

This sequence joins TRBV7-2 and TRBJ1-5; D ambiguous. CDR1 and CDR2 (germline): SGHTA, FQGNSA. The V end lost 5 bases, the J end lost 7 bases, and 12 bases lay between the germline ends. The CDR3 has 13 residues. As DNA, the CDR3 is TGTGCCAGCAGCGCCCTGGGCGACCAGCCCCAGCATTTT. It codes for CASSALGDQPQHF.

The rearrangement links TRBV4-2 to TRBJ2-7; TRBD2 agrees at 10 bases. CDR3 length: 15 amino acids. Germline V gene lookup returns CDR1 LGHNA and CDR2 YNFKEQ. The ends lost 0 bases at V and 9 bases at J; junction bases unmatched: 8. The CDR3 spells CASSQELAGDRVQYF. CDR3 coding DNA: TGTGCCAGCAGCCAAGAGCTAGCGGGAGATCGGGTGCAGTACTTC.

V and J are TRBV5-4 and TRBJ2-5, with a tentative D call TRBD2 (7 bases). Trimming removed 4 bases at V and 1 base at J, with 17 bases between. Germline values: CDR1 SGHNT, CDR2 YYREEE (reference sequence). There are 16 residues in the CDR3. CDR3 bases: TGTGCCAGCAGCCTTCCCGGGGGGCCGAGCCAAGAGACCCAGTACTTC. This codes for CASSLPGGPSQETQYF.

This rearrangement joins TRBV6-5 to TRBJ2-1; tentative D call: TRBD2 (6 bases). V shed 8 bases and J shed 12 bases, with 20 bases lying between them. CDR1 is MNHEY, CDR2 SVGAGI, per germline. This CDR3 is built from 13 residues. The CDR3 spells CASFLDYIRGQFF. The CDR3 DNA sequence: TGTGCCAGCTTCCTGGACTATATACGCGGGCAGTTCTTC.

This chain connects TRBV7-2 to TRBJ1-1; perhaps TRBD1 as D (6 bases). Germline V gene lookup returns CDR1 SGHTA and CDR2 FQGNSA. The CDR3 consists of 14 residues. Trimming took off 2 bases at V and 0 bases at J, with 7 bases between the two ends. As DNA, the CDR3 is TGTGCCAGCAGCTTAACAGGGATGAACACTGAAGCTTTCTTT. Its protein is CASSLTGMNTEAFF.

The chain is built from TRBV9 and TRBJ1-3; D is possibly TRBD1 (5 bases). The CDR3 contains 14 residues. Germline V CDR1 and CDR2: SGDLS, YYNGEE. The V gene lost 0 bases and the J gene lost 1 base, with 5 bases spanning the gap. In DNA form, the CDR3 reads TGTGCCAGCAGCGTAGAGGGGTCTGGAAACACCATATATTTT. This translates into CASSVEGSGNTIYF.

The count of this clone is one. The chain carries TRBV11-2 and TRBJ2-7; 8 positions match TRBD1. V lost 5 bases, J lost 1 base, and 7 bases stayed unmatched. The CDR3 has 15 residues. Germline values: CDR1 SGHAT, CDR2 FQNNGV. CDR3 sequence reads: CASSPGTGGSYEQYF. DNA of the CDR3: TGTGCCAGCAGCCCGGGGACAGGAGGTTCCTACGAGCAGTACTTC. Using reference TRBV11-2 and TRBJ2-7 for the parts outside the CDR3, the full variable domain is EAGVAQSPRYKIIEKRQSVAFWCNPISGHATLYWYQQILGQGPKLLIQFQNNGVVDDSQLPKDRFSAERLKGVDSTLKIQPAKLEDSAVYLCASSPGTGGSYEQYFGPGTRLTVT.

This clone was seen a few times. J is TRBJ2-1 and V is TRBV7-2, with D possibly matching TRBD1 (7 bases). The CDR3 totals 14 residues. V shed 3 bases and J shed 13 bases, with 19 bases lying between them. Germline values: CDR1 SGHTA, CDR2 FQGNSA. The CDR3 DNA follows: TGTGCCAGCAGCTTTTACTTCAGGGGGGCCCTCCAGTTCTTC. Protein sequence: CASSFYFRGALQFF.

The chain links TRBV5-4 to TRBJ2-2; 9 bases align to TRBD1. With 4 bases clipped from V and 7 bases from J, the junction kept 8 bases outside the gene matches. CDR3 size: 15 residues. In germline, CDR1 is SGHNT, CDR2 YYREEE (reference sequence). CDR3 nucleotides: TGTGCCAGCAGCATCCGACAGGGGGGGCGCGGGGAGCTGTTTTTT. Translated: CASSIRQGGRGELFF.

The chain recombines TRBV19 with TRBJ2-2, with 10 positions matching TRBD2. This CDR3 spans 13 amino acids. Germline lookup yields CDR1 LNHDA and CDR2 SQIVND (reference sequence). Unmatched junction bases numbered 3, after V lost 6 bases and J lost 8 bases. CDR3 bases: TGTGCCAGTAGGAGCGGGGGGGCTGGGGAGCTGTTTTTT. Encoded protein: CASRSGGAGELFF.